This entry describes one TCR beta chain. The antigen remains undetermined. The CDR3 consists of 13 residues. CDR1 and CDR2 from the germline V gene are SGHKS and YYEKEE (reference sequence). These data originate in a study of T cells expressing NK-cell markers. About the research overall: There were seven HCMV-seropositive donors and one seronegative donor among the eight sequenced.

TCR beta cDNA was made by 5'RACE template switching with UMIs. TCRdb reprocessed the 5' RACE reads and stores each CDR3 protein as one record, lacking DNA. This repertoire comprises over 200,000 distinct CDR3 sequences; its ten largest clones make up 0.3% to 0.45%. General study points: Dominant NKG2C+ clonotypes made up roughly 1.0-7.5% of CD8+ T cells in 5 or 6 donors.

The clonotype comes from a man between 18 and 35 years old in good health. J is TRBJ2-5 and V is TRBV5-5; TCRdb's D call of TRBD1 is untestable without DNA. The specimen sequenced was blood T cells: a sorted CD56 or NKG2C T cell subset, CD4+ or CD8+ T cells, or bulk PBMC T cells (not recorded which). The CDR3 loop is CASSLDPARAQYF.